Shown below are 16 T cell receptor beta chains from a single sample sequenced in a study of cytomegalovirus exposure and HLA in healthy donors. PCR employed 60 Vbeta and 13 Jbeta primers. The method was immunoSEQ multiplex PCR; TCRdb's version includes in-frame clones alone and lacks a portion of them. The repertoire holds 130,000 to 150,000 clones, 79% seen once, with about 6.9% in the top ten. The source material was PBMCs. These receptors all come from a woman in her thirties or forties in good health and CMV-seropositive.

Only one count was recorded for this clone. V usage is TRBV4-1 and J usage is TRBJ2-3; TRBD2 matches 9 bases. This CDR3 has 17 amino acids. The V gene's germline CDR1 is MGHRA and CDR2 YSYEKL. The V segment lost 0 bases and the J segment 0 bases; nucleotides outside the gene matches: 4. DNA for the CDR3: TGCGCCAGCAGCCAAGATGTAGCGGGGGTTAGCACAGATACGCAGTATTTT. Residues: CASSQDVAGVSTDTQYF.

This clone was recorded once. V and J are TRBV14 and TRBJ2-1; D not certain. Germline V CDR1 and CDR2: SGHDN, FVKESK. The CDR3 contains 16 residues. V lost 1 base and J lost 9, with 19 bases in between. CDR3 protein: CASSQGNRLLDTEQFF. CDR3 DNA sequence: TGTGCCAGCAGCCAAGGTAACAGATTGTTGGATACTGAGCAGTTCTTC.

This clone occurred a few times. This chain joins TRBV29-1 and TRBJ1-2; D is unresolved. The germline V gene encodes CDR1 SQVTM and CDR2 ANQGSEA. V shed 2 bases and J shed 5 bases, with 6 bases lying between them. The CDR3 runs to 11 residues. The CDR3 here is CSVESGYGYTF. CDR3 in DNA: TGCAGCGTTGAATCGGGATATGGCTACACCTTC.

The table lists this clone with a few counts. The chain is built from TRBV4-1 and TRBJ2-7, with D maybe TRBD1 (5 bases). Germline CDR1 and CDR2: MGHRA and YSYEKL. CDR3 length equals 14 residues. V was cut by 0 bases and J by 7 bases, with 13 bases left in between. As DNA, the CDR3 is TGCGCCAGCAGCCAAGAGGTGGCAGGGTGGGAGCAGTACTTC. It encodes CASSQEVAGWEQYF.

The chain joins TRBV9 to TRBJ1-2; a possible D gene is TRBD1 (6 bases). Trimming stripped 3 bases from V and 2 bases from J, with 23 bases between. The germline CDR1 and CDR2 sequences are SGDLS and YYNGEE. CDR3 length equals 18 residues. The CDR3 DNA reads TGTGCCAGCAGCGCCCAGGGACGGACGGACAGTCCGAACTATGGCTACACCTTC. Residues: CASSAQGRTDSPNYGYTF.

Here the CDR3 reads CASSLGVSGEETQYF. CDR3 sequence (DNA): TGTGCCAGCAGCTTAGGAGTATCGGGGGAAGAGACCCAGTACTTC. The V call is TRBV7-9, the J call TRBJ2-5, with D possibly matching TRBD2 (6 bases). With 1 base removed from V and 3 bases from J, the gap between germline ends came to 12 bases. The CDR3 extends over 15 amino acids. The germline V gene encodes CDR1 SEHNR and CDR2 FQNEAQ (reference sequence).

The chain couples TRBV9 to TRBJ1-1; D is uncertain. Germline V gene data show CDR1 as SGDLS and CDR2 as YYNGEE. The V and J ends lost 2 bases and 4 bases respectively, with 15 bases between them. The CDR3 consists of 15 residues. The DNA for the CDR3 is TGTGCCAGCAGCGTTGTTTCGGGATTAGGCACTGAAGCTTTCTTT. Residues: CASSVVSGLGTEAFF.

CDR3 sequence: CASSEFVMAANYGYTF. Written as DNA, the CDR3 is TGTGCCAGCAGTGAATTTGTCATGGCGGCTAACTATGGCTACACCTTC. The chain recombines TRBV6-1 with TRBJ1-2; D ambiguous. The length of the CDR3 is 16 residues. Germline V gene lookup returns CDR1 MNHNS and CDR2 SASEGT. V lost 2 bases, J lost 0 bases, and 13 bases lay in between.

The genes are TRBV19 and TRBJ2-5; D is uncertain. The CDR3 is made up of 13 amino acids. Deletions cut 4 bases from V and 2 bases from J, with 8 bases between. Germline V gives CDR1 LNHDA, CDR2 SQIVND (reference sequence). The CDR3 here is CASSKTGQETQYF. For the CDR3, the DNA is TGTGCCAGTAGTAAGACGGGTCAAGAGACCCAGTACTTC. The full variable domain, completed using reference TRBV19 and TRBJ2-5, is DGGITQSPKYLFRKEGQNVTLSCEQNLNHDAMYWYRQDPGQGLRLIYYSQIVNDFQKGDIAEGYSVSREKKESFPLTVTSAQKNPTAFYLCASSKTGQETQYFGPGTRLLVL.

The genes are TRBV7-7 and TRBJ2-7; D may be TRBD2 (6 bases). The V end lost 1 base, the J end lost 0 bases, and 10 bases lay between the germline ends. The CDR3 totals 15 residues. The V gene's germline CDR1 is SSHAT and CDR2 FNYEAQ (reference sequence). CDR3 sequence reads: CASSLDVTSSYEQYF. CDR3 DNA: TGTGCCAGCAGCTTAGACGTGACTAGCTCCTACGAGCAGTACTTC. The variable domain in full, with the rest retrieved from reference TRBV7-7 and TRBJ2-7, is GAGVSQSPRYKVTKRGQDVTLRCDPISSHATLYWYQQALGQGPEFLTYFNYEAQPDKSGLPSDRFSAERPEGSISTLTIQRTEQRDSAMYRCASSLDVTSSYEQYFGPGTRLTVT.

The CDR3 nucleotides read TGTGCCAGCAGTTTAACAGGGGCGTATGGCTACACCTTC. Amino acid sequence: CASSLTGAYGYTF. This rearrangement joins TRBV28 to TRBJ1-2; 7 positions agree with TRBD1. The CDR3 runs 13 residues. Germline values: CDR1 MDHEN, CDR2 SYDVKM. After removal of 2 bases from V and 5 bases from J, the junction contained 2 bases not matched to a gene.

The table lists this clone with a few counts. This chain links TRBV5-1 with TRBJ2-1; the match to TRBD2 covers 9 bases. CDR1 is SGHRS and CDR2 is YFSETQ in the germline V gene. The CDR3 consists of 16 residues. J was trimmed by 7 bases and V by 2 bases; bases with no gene match: 10. CDR3 coding DNA: TGCGCCAGCAGCTTAGGGAGTAGCGGGGGACCTAATGAGCAGTTCTTC. Its protein product is CASSLGSSGGPNEQFF.

This clone has only a few counts. J is TRBJ2-7 and V is TRBV7-3, with 10 positions matching TRBD2. J was trimmed by 3 bases and V by 2 bases; bases with no gene match: 1. The CDR3 sequence is 14 residues long. Germline CDR1 SGHTA, CDR2 FQGTGA. The CDR3 is CASSLASGGYEQYF. CDR3 nucleotides: TGTGCCAGCAGCTTAGCTAGCGGGGGCTACGAGCAGTACTTC.

CDR3 nucleotides: TGTGCCAGCAGCTTCTTAGCGGGGGGGGCTGACGAGCAGTACTTC. Its protein product is CASSFLAGGADEQYF. The chain recombines TRBV5-4 with TRBJ2-7; 11 bases match TRBD2. Germline loops: CDR1 SGHNT, CDR2 YYREEE (reference sequence). Losses at the gene ends were 2 bases for V and 5 bases for J; bases not matched to a gene: 6. The CDR3 runs 15 residues. The whole variable domain, remainder taken from reference TRBV5-4 and TRBJ2-7, is ETGVTQSPTHLIKTRGQQVTLRCSSQSGHNTVSWYQQALGQGPQFIFQYYREEENGRGNFPPRFSGLQFPNYSSELNVNALELDDSALYLCASSFLAGGADEQYFGPGTRLTVT.

This clone showed up just a few times. V is TRBV6-5 and J is TRBJ1-1; TRBD1 might be the D (6 bases). This CDR3 has 14 amino acids. CDR1 is MNHEY, CDR2 SVGAGI, per germline. V was cut by 0 bases and J by 5 bases, with 10 bases left in between. CDR3 nucleotide sequence: TGTGCCAGCAGTTACTCTGAAGGGGGAACTGAAGCTTTCTTT. It yields the protein CASSYSEGGTEAFF.

The J gene is TRBJ2-7, the V gene TRBV9, with 9 bases identical to TRBD2. The CDR3 has 15 amino acids. With V trimmed by 2 bases and J by 5 bases, 8 bases remained unmatched. From germline, CDR1 is SGDLS and CDR2 YYNGEE. This CDR3 reads CASSVQAGGLNEQYF. Written as DNA, the CDR3 is TGTGCCAGCAGCGTGCAGGCGGGGGGGCTCAACGAGCAGTACTTC.